Listed here are 4 T cell receptor beta chains from one sample, sequenced in a study of identical twins. One entry per CDR3 protein, called by TCRdb with MiXCR from the 5' RACE reads. The sample contains 1.5 million to 2 million distinct CDR3 sequences, around 33% of which appear only once. The sample consisted of cord blood. These receptors were taken from a newborn girl in good health.

A note on this clonotype: The junction does not match germline at one end; this may be a read error. This sequence joins TRBV5-1 and TRBJ2-6; tentatively, D is TRBD1 or TRBD2 (5 bases each). The germline V gene encodes CDR1 SGHRS and CDR2 YFSETQ. This CDR3 is 15 amino acids long. This CDR3 reads CASSLVGHGASVLTF. The CDR3 region has the DNA TGCGCCAGCAGCTTGGTAGGGCACGGGGCCAGCGTCCTGACTTTC. The full variable domain, with the rest looked up from reference TRBV5-1 and TRBJ2-6, is KAGVTQTPRYLIKTRGQQVTLSCSPISGHRSVSWYQQTPGQGLQFLFEYFSETQRNKGNFPGRFSGRQFSNSRSEMNVSTLELGDSALYLCASSLVGHGASVLTFGAGSRLTVL.

J is TRBJ1-2 and V is TRBV18; 9 bases map to TRBD1. The CDR3 spans 14 residues. Germline V gene lookup returns CDR1 KGHSH and CDR2 LQKENI. The junction had 6 bases not matched to a gene; V was cut back by 3 bases and J by 7 bases. The CDR3 loop is CASSPSRTGVGYTF. The CDR3 DNA reads TGTGCCAGCTCACCCTCAAGGACAGGGGTTGGCTACACCTTC.

This chain links TRBV12-3 or TRBV12-4 with TRBJ2-2; TRBD1 matches 7 bases. The CDR3 loop spans 14 amino acids. The ends lost 7 bases at V and 7 bases at J; junction bases unmatched: 9. The CDR3 loop is CASITTGADGELFF. In DNA, the CDR3 is TGTGCCAGCATAACCACAGGGGCAGACGGGGAGCTGTTTTTT.

This clonotype turned up a few times. This chain joins TRBV12-3 or TRBV12-4 and TRBJ2-7, with 7 bases identical to TRBD1. Trimming removed 7 bases from V and 2 bases from J; junction bases left unmatched: 8. This CDR3 spans 14 amino acids. CDR3 sequence reads: CASNLTGNAYEQYF. In DNA form, the CDR3 reads TGTGCCAGCAACTTGACAGGGAACGCCTACGAGCAGTACTTC.